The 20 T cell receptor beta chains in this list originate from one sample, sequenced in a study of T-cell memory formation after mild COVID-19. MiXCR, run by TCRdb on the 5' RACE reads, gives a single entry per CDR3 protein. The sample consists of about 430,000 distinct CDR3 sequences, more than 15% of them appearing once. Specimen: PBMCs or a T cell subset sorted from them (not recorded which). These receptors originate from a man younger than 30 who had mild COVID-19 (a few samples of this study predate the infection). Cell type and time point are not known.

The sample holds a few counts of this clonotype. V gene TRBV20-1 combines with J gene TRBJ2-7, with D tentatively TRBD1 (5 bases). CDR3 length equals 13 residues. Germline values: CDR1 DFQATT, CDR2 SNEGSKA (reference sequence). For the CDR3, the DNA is TGCAGCACCCTCCAGGGCTTGGCCTACGAGCAGTACTTC. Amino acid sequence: CSTLQGLAYEQYF.

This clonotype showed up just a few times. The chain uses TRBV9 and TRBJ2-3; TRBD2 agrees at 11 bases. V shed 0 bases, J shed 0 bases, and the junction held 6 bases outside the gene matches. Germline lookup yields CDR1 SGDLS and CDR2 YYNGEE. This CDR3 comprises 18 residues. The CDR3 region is CASSVERRTSGSTDTQYF. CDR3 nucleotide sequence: TGTGCCAGCAGCGTAGAGAGGAGGACTAGCGGGAGCACAGATACGCAGTATTTT.

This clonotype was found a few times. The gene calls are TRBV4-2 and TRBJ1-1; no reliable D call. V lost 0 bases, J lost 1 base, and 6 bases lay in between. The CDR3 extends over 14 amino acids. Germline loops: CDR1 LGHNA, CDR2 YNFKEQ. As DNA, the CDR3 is TGTGCCAGCAGCCAAGACCCAGGGAACACTGAAGCTTTCTTT. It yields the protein CASSQDPGNTEAFF.

CDR3 DNA: TGCAGCGCCCTCTCCCCCCCCTCCTACAATGAGCAGTTCTTC. Amino acids: CSALSPPSYNEQFF. The chain is built from TRBV29-1 and TRBJ2-1; D unclear. Germline values: CDR1 SQVTM, CDR2 ANQGSEA. The CDR3 has 14 residues. V lost 7 bases and J lost 0, with 13 bases in between.

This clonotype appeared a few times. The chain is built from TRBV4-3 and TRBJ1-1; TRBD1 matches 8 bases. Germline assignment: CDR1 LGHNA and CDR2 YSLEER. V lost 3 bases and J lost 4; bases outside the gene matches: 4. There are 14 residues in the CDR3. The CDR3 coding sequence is TGCGCCAGCAGCCATCCAGGGGGCGGCACTGAAGCTTTCTTT. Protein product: CASSHPGGGTEAFF.

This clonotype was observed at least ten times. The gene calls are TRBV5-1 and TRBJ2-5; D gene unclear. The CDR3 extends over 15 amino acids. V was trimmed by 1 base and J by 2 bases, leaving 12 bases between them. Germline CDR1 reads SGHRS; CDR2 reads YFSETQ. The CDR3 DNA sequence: TGCGCCAGCAGCTTGTCATCGACGCCTCAAGAGACCCAGTACTTC. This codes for CASSLSSTPQETQYF. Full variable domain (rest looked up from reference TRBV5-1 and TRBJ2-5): KAGVTQTPRYLIKTRGQQVTLSCSPISGHRSVSWYQQTPGQGLQFLFEYFSETQRNKGNFPGRFSGRQFSNSRSEMNVSTLELGDSALYLCASSLSSTPQETQYFGPGTRLLVL.

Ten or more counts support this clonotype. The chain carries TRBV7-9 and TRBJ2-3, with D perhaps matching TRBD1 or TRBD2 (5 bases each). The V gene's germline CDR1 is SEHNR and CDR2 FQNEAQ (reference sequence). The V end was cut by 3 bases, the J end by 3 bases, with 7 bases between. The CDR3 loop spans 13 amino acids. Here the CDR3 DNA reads TGTGCCAGCAGCTTTGGGGGAACAGATACGCAGTATTTT. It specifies CASSFGGTDTQYF.

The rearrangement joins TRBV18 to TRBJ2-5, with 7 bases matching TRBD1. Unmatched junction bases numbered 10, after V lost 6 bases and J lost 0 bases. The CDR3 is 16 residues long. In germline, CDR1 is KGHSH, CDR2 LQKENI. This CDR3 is CASSATGSLHQETQYF. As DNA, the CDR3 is TGTGCCAGCTCTGCGACAGGGTCCCTACACCAAGAGACCCAGTACTTC.

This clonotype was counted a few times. The CDR3 protein is CSARPLGSGTLQETQYF. The DNA of the CDR3 is TGCAGTGCTAGACCATTAGGAAGCGGAACCCTACAAGAGACCCAGTACTTC. V gene TRBV20-1 combines with J gene TRBJ2-5; D is perhaps TRBD2 (5 bases). There are 17 residues in the CDR3. Per the germline V gene, CDR1 is DFQATT and CDR2 is SNEGSKA (reference sequence). The ends were cut back, 2 bases at V and 2 bases at J, with 21 bases in the middle.

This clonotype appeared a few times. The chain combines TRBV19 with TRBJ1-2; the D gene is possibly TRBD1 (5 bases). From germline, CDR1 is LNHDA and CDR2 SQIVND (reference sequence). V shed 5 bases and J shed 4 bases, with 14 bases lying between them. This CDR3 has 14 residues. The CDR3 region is CASSGHPQVYGYTF. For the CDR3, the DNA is TGTGCCAGTAGTGGACATCCTCAAGTCTATGGCTACACCTTC.

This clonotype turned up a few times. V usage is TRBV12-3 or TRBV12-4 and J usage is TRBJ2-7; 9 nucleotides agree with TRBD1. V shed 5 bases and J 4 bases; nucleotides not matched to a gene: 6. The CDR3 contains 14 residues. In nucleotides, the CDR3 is TGTGCCAGCAGTCACAGGGGGCACGCTTACGAGCAGTACTTC. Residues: CASSHRGHAYEQYF.

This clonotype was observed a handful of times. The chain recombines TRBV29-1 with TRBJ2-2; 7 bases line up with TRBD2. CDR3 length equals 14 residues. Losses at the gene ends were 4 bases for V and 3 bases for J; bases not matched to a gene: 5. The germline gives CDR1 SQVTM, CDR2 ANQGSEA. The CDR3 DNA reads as TGCAGCGTTGGTATTCGGGGGGACACCGGGGAGCTGTTTTTT. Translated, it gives CSVGIRGDTGELFF.

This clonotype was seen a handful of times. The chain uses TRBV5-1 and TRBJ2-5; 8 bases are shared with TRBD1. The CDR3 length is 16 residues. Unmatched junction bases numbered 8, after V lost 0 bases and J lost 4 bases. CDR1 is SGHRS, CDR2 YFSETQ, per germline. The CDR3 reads CASSLVVDREIETQYF. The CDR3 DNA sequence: TGCGCCAGCAGCTTGGTCGTGGACAGGGAGATAGAGACCCAGTACTTC.

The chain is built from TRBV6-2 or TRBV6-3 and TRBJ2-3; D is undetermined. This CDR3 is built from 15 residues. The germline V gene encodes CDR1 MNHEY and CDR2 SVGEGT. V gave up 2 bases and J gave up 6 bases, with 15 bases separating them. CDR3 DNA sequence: TGTGCCAGCAGTTACGTACCGACCCAGTACGATACGCAGTATTTT. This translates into CASSYVPTQYDTQYF.

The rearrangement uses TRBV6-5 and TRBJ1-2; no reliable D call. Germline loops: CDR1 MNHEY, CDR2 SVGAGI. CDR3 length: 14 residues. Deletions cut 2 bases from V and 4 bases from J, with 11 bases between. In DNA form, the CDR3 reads TGTGCCAGCAGTTACAGGTCTACCCTCTATGGCTACACCTTC. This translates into CASSYRSTLYGYTF.

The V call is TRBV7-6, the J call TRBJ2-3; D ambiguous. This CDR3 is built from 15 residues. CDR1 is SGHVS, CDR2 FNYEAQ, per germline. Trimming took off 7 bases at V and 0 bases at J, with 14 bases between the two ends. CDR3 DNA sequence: TGTGCCAGCACTCTATATGTCTCTAGCACAGATACGCAGTATTTT. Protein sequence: CASTLYVSSTDTQYF.

In DNA form, the CDR3 reads TGTGCCATCAGTGAGTCACAGGGCGTCTACGAGCAGTACTTC. Residues: CAISESQGVYEQYF. The gene calls are TRBV10-3 and TRBJ2-7; a weak D match, TRBD1 (6 bases). The germline V gene encodes CDR1 ENHRY and CDR2 SYGVKD. The germline V and J ends were trimmed by 0 bases and 3 bases, with 9 bases remaining between them. The CDR3 length is 14 residues.

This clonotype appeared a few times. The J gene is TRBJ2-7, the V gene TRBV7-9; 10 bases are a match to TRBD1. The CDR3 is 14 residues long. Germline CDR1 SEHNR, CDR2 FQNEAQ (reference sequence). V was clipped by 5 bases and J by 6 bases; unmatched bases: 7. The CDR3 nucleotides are TGTGCCAGCAGCCGACAGGGGGCTGATTCCGAGCAGTACGTC. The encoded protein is CASSRQGADSEQYV.

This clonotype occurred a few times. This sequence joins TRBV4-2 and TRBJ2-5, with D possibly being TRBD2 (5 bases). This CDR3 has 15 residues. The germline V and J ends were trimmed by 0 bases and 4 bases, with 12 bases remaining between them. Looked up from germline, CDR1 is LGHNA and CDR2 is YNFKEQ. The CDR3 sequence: CASSQDGGSGETQYF. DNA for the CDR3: TGTGCCAGCAGCCAAGACGGAGGCTCTGGAGAGACCCAGTACTTC.

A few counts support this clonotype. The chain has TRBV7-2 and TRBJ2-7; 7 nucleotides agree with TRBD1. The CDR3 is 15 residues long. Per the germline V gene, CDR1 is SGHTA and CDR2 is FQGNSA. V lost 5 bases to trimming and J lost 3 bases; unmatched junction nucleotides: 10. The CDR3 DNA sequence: TGTGCCAGCAGCGGGAGTGAGGGGGCCCTCTACGAGCAGTACTTC. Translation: CASSGSEGALYEQYF.